This TCR beta chain emerged from a study of shared clonotypes between healthy human individuals. Germline CDR1 and CDR2: SNHLY and FYNNEI. This CDR3 has 14 residues. The V end lost 3 bases, the J end lost 7 bases, and 13 bases lay between the germline ends. There are a few counts of this clone. The data were produced by immunoSEQ multiplex PCR, yet TCRdb's version contains in-frame clones alone and is incomplete. The data hold 2,500,000 or so clones, with over 85% observed a single time. Sequencing was performed on naive CD4+ T cells from PBMCs. The subset denotes: CD45RA+ positively selected. The chain links TRBV2 to TRBJ1-5, with D possibly matching TRBD1 (5 bases). The sequence was obtained from a young man in good health. Some clones in this sample may be carry-over from other donors' samples. The CDR3 DNA sequence: TGTGCCAGCAGTGAGGGGAAGGGGAGCCAGCCCCAGCATTTT. Translating gives CASSEGKGSQPQHF.